This T cell receptor beta chain was captured in a study of beta chain features in type 1 diabetes. Overall study results and limits: Moderately but significantly shorter TCRB CDR3s were found in Type 1 diabetes patients in all four CD4+ subsets.

With respect to this clone: Antigen unknown.

Expressed TCRB transcripts got sequenced, as all isolated RNA was reverse transcribed. Profiled with immunoSEQ multiplex PCR; TCRdb holds only in-frame clones, not every one. The sample yields 240,000 or so clones, approximately 13% seen once. V lost 4 bases and J lost 6; bases outside the gene matches: 9. Germline-derived CDR1 and CDR2 are SGHRS and YFSETQ. This CDR3 is 15 amino acids long. This chain connects TRBV5-1 to TRBJ2-7; the match to TRBD1 covers 11 bases. Sequenced material: naive CD4+ T cells from blood. The TCR originated in a man aged 25 to 40 with type 1 diabetes. The CDR3 region has the DNA TGCGCCAGCAGCCCGGACCCGGGACAGGGGGGCGAGCAGTACTTC. Its translation: CASSPDPGQGGEQYF.